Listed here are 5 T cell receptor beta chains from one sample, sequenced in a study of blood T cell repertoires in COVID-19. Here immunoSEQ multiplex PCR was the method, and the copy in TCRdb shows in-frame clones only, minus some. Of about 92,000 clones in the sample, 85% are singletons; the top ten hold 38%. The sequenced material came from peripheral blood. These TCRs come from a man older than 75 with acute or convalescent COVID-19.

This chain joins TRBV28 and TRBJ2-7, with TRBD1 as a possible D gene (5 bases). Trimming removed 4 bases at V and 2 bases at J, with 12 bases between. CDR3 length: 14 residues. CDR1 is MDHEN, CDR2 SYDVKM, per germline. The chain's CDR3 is CASSSVGATYEQYF. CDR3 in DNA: TGTGCCAGCAGTTCGGTAGGGGCGACCTACGAGCAGTACTTC.

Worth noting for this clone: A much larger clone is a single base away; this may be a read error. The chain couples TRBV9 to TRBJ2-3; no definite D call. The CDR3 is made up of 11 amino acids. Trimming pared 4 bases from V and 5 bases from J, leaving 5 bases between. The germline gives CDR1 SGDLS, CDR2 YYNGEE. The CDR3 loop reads CASSFGDTQYF. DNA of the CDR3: TGTGCCAGCAGCTTCGGAGATACGCAGTATTTT.

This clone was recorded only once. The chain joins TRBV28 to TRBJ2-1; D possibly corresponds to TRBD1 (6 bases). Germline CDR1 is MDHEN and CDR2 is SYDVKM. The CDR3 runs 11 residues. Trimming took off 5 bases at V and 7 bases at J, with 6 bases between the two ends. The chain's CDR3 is CASSTGNEQFF. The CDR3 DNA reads TGTGCCAGCAGTACAGGGAATGAGCAGTTCTTC.

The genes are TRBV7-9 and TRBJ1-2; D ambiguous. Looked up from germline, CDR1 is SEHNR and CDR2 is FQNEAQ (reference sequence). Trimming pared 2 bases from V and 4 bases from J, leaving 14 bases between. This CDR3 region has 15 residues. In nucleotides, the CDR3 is TGTGCCAGCAGCTTACGGACCTCCGAGGGCTATGGCTACACCTTC. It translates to CASSLRTSEGYGYTF.

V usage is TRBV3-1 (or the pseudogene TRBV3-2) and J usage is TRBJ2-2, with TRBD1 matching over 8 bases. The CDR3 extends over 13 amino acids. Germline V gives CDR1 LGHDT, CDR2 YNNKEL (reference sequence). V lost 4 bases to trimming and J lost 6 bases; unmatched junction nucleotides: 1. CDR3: CASSRTGSGELFF. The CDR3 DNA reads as TGTGCCAGCAGCCGGACAGGGTCCGGGGAGCTGTTTTTT.